The 26 T cell receptor beta chains below were found in one sample sequenced in a study of shared clonotypes between healthy human individuals. Clones were sequenced by immunoSEQ multiplex PCR, and TCRdb holds only the in-frame ones, with some missing. This sample yields over 2 million clones, of which 95% are seen a single time; about 0.13% belongs to the top ten. Sequenced input: naive CD4+ T cells sorted from blood. Subset here: CD45RA+ positively selected. Source of these receptors: a man younger than 35 in good health.

The chain joins TRBV7-2 to TRBJ2-7, with D possibly being TRBD1 (6 bases). V lost 4 bases and J 3 bases, leaving 19 bases between the germline ends. This CDR3 has 16 residues. Germline CDR1 reads SGHTA; CDR2 reads FQGNSA. The CDR3 loop reads CASSSTGPRGNYEQYF. CDR3 nucleotides: TGTGCCAGCAGCTCGACAGGCCCCAGAGGGAACTACGAGCAGTACTTC.

The count of this clone is one. The junction departs from germline at one end; a sequencing error may be responsible. The J gene is TRBJ1-4, the V gene TRBV4-1; no clear D gene. CDR3 size: 12 residues. From germline, CDR1 is MGHRA and CDR2 YSYEKL. The CDR3 spells CASSQVYGRLTF. CDR3 nucleotide sequence: TGCGCCAGCAGCCAAGTGTATGGCCGACTAACTTTT.

This clone was seen more than once but under ten times. Other DNA sequences in the same sample also yield this CDR3. This rearrangement joins TRBV5-1 to TRBJ2-2, with a possible D match to TRBD1 (5 bases). The germline V gene has CDR1 SGHRS and CDR2 YFSETQ. The CDR3 is 15 residues long. V lost 0 bases, J lost 1 base, and 7 bases lay in between. CDR3 sequence reads: CASSLGTGNTGELFF. CDR3 coding DNA: TGCGCCAGCAGCTTGGGCACAGGGAACACCGGGGAGCTGTTTTTT. The full variable domain, its missing parts supplied by reference TRBV5-1 and TRBJ2-2, is KAGVTQTPRYLIKTRGQQVTLSCSPISGHRSVSWYQQTPGQGLQFLFEYFSETQRNKGNFPGRFSGRQFSNSRSEMNVSTLELGDSALYLCASSLGTGNTGELFFGEGSRLTVL.

A single count supports this clone. This chain connects TRBV18 to TRBJ2-2; D not certain. Between the trimmed V and J ends, which lost 3 bases and 1 base, there was a span of 15 bases. CDR3 length: 17 residues. CDR1 and CDR2 (germline): KGHSH, LQKENI. The chain's CDR3 is CASSPAEPRGNTGELFF. In DNA, the CDR3 is TGTGCCAGCTCACCGGCGGAGCCCCGCGGGAACACCGGGGAGCTGTTTTTT. Full variable domain (missing parts from reference TRBV18 and TRBJ2-2): NAGVMQNPRHLVRRRGQEARLRCSPMKGHSHVYWYRQLPEEGLKFMVYLQKENIIDESGMPKERFSAEFPKEGPSILRIQQVVRGDSAAYFCASSPAEPRGNTGELFFGEGSRLTVL.

The chain carries TRBV7-3 and TRBJ1-1; 8 bases align to TRBD1. V lost 5 bases and J lost 2; bases outside the gene matches: 10. Germline CDR1 is SGHTA and CDR2 is FQGTGA. There are 16 residues in the CDR3. Here the CDR3 reads CASSPRTGKGNTEAFF. The CDR3 DNA reads as TGTGCCAGCAGCCCGCGGACAGGGAAGGGAAACACTGAAGCTTTCTTT. The full variable domain, with the rest looked up from reference TRBV7-3 and TRBJ1-1, is GAGVSQTPSNKVTEKGKYVELRCDPISGHTALYWYRQSLGQGPEFLIYFQGTGAADDSGLPNDRFFAVRPEGSVSTLKIQRTERGDSAVYLCASSPRTGKGNTEAFFGQGTRLTVV.

This rearrangement joins TRBV2 to TRBJ1-2, with TRBD1 matching 7 bases. With 4 bases clipped from V and 3 bases from J, the junction kept 5 bases outside the gene matches. Germline lookup yields CDR1 SNHLY and CDR2 FYNNEI. The CDR3 runs to 14 residues. The CDR3 region has the DNA TGTGCCAGCAGTGGACAGGGCAGTGACTATGGCTACACCTTC. Its protein product is CASSGQGSDYGYTF. Full variable domain (outside the CDR3, taken from reference TRBV2 and TRBJ1-2): EPEVTQTPSHQVTQMGQEVILRCVPISNHLYFYWYRQILGQKVEFLVSFYNNEISEKSEIFDDQFSVERPDGSNFTLKIRSTKLEDSAMYFCASSGQGSDYGYTFGSGTRLTVV.

The V call is TRBV7-2, the J call TRBJ2-7; either TRBD1 or TRBD2 may fit D (5 bases each). The CDR3 is made up of 15 amino acids. V lost 1 base to trimming and J lost 2 bases, with 12 bases between them. Germline lookup yields CDR1 SGHTA and CDR2 FQGNSA. CDR3 in DNA: TGTGCCAGCAGCTTAGATAGGGGAGAAACCTACGAGCAGTACTTC. Residues: CASSLDRGETYEQYF.

This clone has only one observation. This sequence joins TRBV9 and TRBJ1-3; maybe TRBD1 (6 bases). CDR1 and CDR2 from the germline V gene are SGDLS and YYNGEE. The CDR3 length is 14 residues. V was cut by 3 bases and J by 4 bases, with 11 bases left in between. CDR3 nucleotide sequence: TGTGCCAGCAGCGCCTCGGGGGCCGGAAACACCATATATTTT. Its protein is CASSASGAGNTIYF.

The chain joins TRBV7-2 to TRBJ1-1; 9 positions agree with TRBD1. The J segment lost 0 bases and the V segment lost 6 bases, leaving 5 bases of the junction unmatched. The CDR3 sequence is 15 residues long. Germline V gene lookup returns CDR1 SGHTA and CDR2 FQGNSA. The CDR3 region has the DNA TGTGCCAGCAGTTACACAGGGGGCCTGAACACTGAAGCTTTCTTT. This gives the protein CASSYTGGLNTEAFF.

The V call is TRBV11-2, the J call TRBJ1-2, with TRBD1 matching over 8 bases. Germline-derived CDR1 and CDR2 are SGHAT and FQNNGV. The CDR3 consists of 13 residues. Trimming at V came to 5 bases and at J to 7 bases, leaving 6 bases not matched to a gene. The CDR3 spells CASSPSDRGGYTF. CDR3 sequence (DNA): TGTGCCAGCAGCCCAAGCGACAGGGGTGGCTACACCTTC.

The chain has TRBV7-2 and TRBJ1-2, with 7 nucleotides matching TRBD1. Losses at the gene ends were 5 bases for V and 11 bases for J; bases not matched to a gene: 14. CDR1 is SGHTA and CDR2 is FQGNSA in the germline V gene. The CDR3 is 14 amino acids. This chain's CDR3 is CASSLGPQGVFYTF. CDR3 sequence (DNA): TGTGCCAGCAGCCTTGGCCCGCAGGGGGTTTTTTACACCTTC.

The chain has TRBV7-9 and TRBJ1-4; 8 nucleotides line up with TRBD1. The CDR3 contains 13 residues. V lost 1 base and J lost 8; bases outside the gene matches: 0. Germline V gene sequence: CDR1 SEHNR, CDR2 FQNEAQ (reference sequence). The CDR3 loop reads CASSLGDREKLFF. The CDR3 region has the DNA TGTGCCAGCAGCTTAGGGGACAGGGAAAAACTGTTTTTT.

This rearrangement joins TRBV4-1 to TRBJ1-2; perhaps TRBD1 as D (5 bases). The V gene's germline CDR1 is MGHRA and CDR2 YSYEKL. V was clipped by 4 bases and J by 1 base, with 7 bases between them. The CDR3 spans 13 residues. The CDR3 DNA reads TGCGCCAGCAGCCCGGGGCTTAACTATGGCTACACCTTC. Translated, it gives CASSPGLNYGYTF.

V gene TRBV6-1 combines with J gene TRBJ2-1; 9 bases fit TRBD2. Germline V gene data show CDR1 as MNHNS and CDR2 as SASEGT. V lost 0 bases and J lost 5; bases outside the gene matches: 11. CDR3 length equals 18 residues. The CDR3 loop reads CASSEALLAGGDHNEQFF. CDR3 coding DNA: TGTGCCAGCAGTGAAGCGCTTCTGGCGGGAGGGGACCACAATGAGCAGTTCTTC.

The CDR3 loop is CASTNTGETNEKLFF. The CDR3 DNA reads TGTGCCAGCACTAATACAGGAGAAACTAATGAAAAACTGTTTTTT. The chain uses TRBV2 and TRBJ1-4, with D maybe TRBD1 (5 bases). CDR1 and CDR2 (germline): SNHLY, FYNNEI. This CDR3 contains 15 residues. V lost 7 bases and J lost 1, with 13 bases in between.

This clone came up a few times. Other DNA sequences within the sample encode an identical CDR3. The chain couples TRBV2 to TRBJ1-5; possible D gene TRBD1, 5 bases. V lost 3 bases, J lost 4 bases, and 7 bases lay in between. CDR1 and CDR2 from the germline V gene are SNHLY and FYNNEI. The CDR3 spans 13 residues. The DNA of the CDR3 is TGTGCCAGCAGTGAGGAGGGGAATCAGCCCCAGCATTTT. Translation gives CASSEEGNQPQHF.

V gene TRBV7-6 combines with J gene TRBJ1-2; possible D gene TRBD1, 5 bases. Germline CDR1 reads SGHVS; CDR2 reads FNYEAQ. The V end was cut by 5 bases, the J end by 3 bases, with 16 bases between. There are 15 residues in the CDR3. Written as DNA, the CDR3 is TGTGCCAGCAGCCCTGTGGAGGGAGGGGACTATGGCTACACCTTC. It yields the protein CASSPVEGGDYGYTF.

The rearrangement links TRBV5-8 to TRBJ2-1; 13 positions agree with TRBD2. V gave up 4 bases and J gave up 6 bases; unmatched junction bases: 4. The CDR3 runs 15 residues. Germline V CDR1 and CDR2: SGHTS, YDEGEE. CDR3 bases: TGTGCCAGCAGCCGGACTAGCGGGGGCCTCAATGAGCAGTTCTTC. Amino acid sequence: CASSRTSGGLNEQFF.

Here the CDR3 reads CASSSFEVTEAFF. The CDR3 DNA reads TGTGCCAGCAGCTCCTTCGAGGTTACTGAAGCTTTCTTT. J is TRBJ1-1 and V is TRBV6-6; D not certain. CDR1 and CDR2 (germline): MNHNY, SVGAGI (reference sequence). There are 13 residues in the CDR3. V was clipped by 6 bases and J by 5 bases, with 13 bases between them.

For this clone: Within the sample, other DNA sequences also encode this same CDR3. CDR3 loop: CASSSGGGDYEQYF. The DNA for the CDR3 is TGCGCCAGCAGCTCAGGTGGAGGGGACTACGAGCAGTACTTC. The rearrangement uses TRBV5-1 and TRBJ2-7; D is possibly TRBD2 (6 bases). With 3 bases removed from V and 3 bases from J, the gap between germline ends came to 13 bases. The CDR3 is 14 amino acids. The germline V gene encodes CDR1 SGHRS and CDR2 YFSETQ.

This clone was counted a few times. This chain uses TRBV5-1 with TRBJ2-1, with TRBD2 matching over 12 bases. In germline, CDR1 is SGHRS, CDR2 YFSETQ. V gave up 9 bases and J gave up 0 bases; unmatched junction bases: 19. This CDR3 region has 20 residues. The CDR3 coding sequence is TGCGCCACCCCGAAACCCGCTTGGACTAGCGGGACCTTCTCCTACAATGAGCAGTTCTTC. This sequence encodes CATPKPAWTSGTFSYNEQFF.

V usage is TRBV11-2 and J usage is TRBJ1-4; D might be TRBD1 (5 bases). Germline assignment: CDR1 SGHAT and CDR2 FQNNGV. Between the trimmed V and J ends, which lost 7 bases and 8 bases, there was a span of 17 bases. This CDR3 has 14 amino acids. Written as DNA, the CDR3 is TGTGCCAGCACCTTCGGGGGGACGGGGGAAAAACTGTTTTTT. Translated, it gives CASTFGGTGEKLFF.

The chain is built from TRBV30 and TRBJ1-1; no definite D call. V shed 8 bases and J shed 1 base, with 11 bases lying between them. CDR1 and CDR2 (germline): GTSNPN, SVGIG (reference sequence). CDR3 length: 12 residues. The CDR3 bases are TGTGCCGGGCGTCACAAGAACACTGAAGCTTTCTTT. Its translation: CAGRHKNTEAFF.

Comments on this clone: Other DNA sequences within the sample encode an identical CDR3. This sequence joins TRBV5-1 and TRBJ1-6; TRBD1 is a possible D gene (6 bases). The germline CDR1 and CDR2 sequences are SGHRS and YFSETQ. The CDR3 is made up of 14 amino acids. The V end lost 4 bases, the J end lost 7 bases, and 12 bases lay between the germline ends. The CDR3: CASSLGGPNSPLHF. The CDR3 region has the DNA TGCGCCAGCAGCCTGGGGGGCCCCAATTCACCCCTCCACTTT.

The CDR3 DNA reads as TGTGCCTCAACCGGGACACAGAGCTCCTACGAGCAGTACTTC. Amino acids: CASTGTQSSYEQYF. The chain is built from TRBV10-3 and TRBJ2-7, with D perhaps TRBD1 (6 bases). The CDR3 runs 14 residues. The germline V gene has CDR1 ENHRY and CDR2 SYGVKD. The V end lost 11 bases, the J end lost 0 bases, and 17 bases lay between the germline ends.

The J gene is TRBJ2-3, the V gene TRBV5-6; the D gene is possibly TRBD2 (6 bases). Germline assignment: CDR1 SGHDT and CDR2 YYEEEE. V lost 0 bases and J 1 base, leaving 9 bases between the germline ends. The CDR3 runs to 15 residues. CDR3 loop: CASSLVLAGTDTQYF. The CDR3 DNA reads as TGTGCCAGCAGCTTGGTACTAGCAGGCACAGATACGCAGTATTTT.